One and the same sample provided the 20 T cell receptor beta chains below, sequenced in a study of T-cell memory formation after mild COVID-19. Each CDR3 protein gets one entry after TCRdb re-called the 5' RACE reads with MiXCR. The sample lists 250,000 or so distinct CDR3 sequences, about 20% occurring once. The sequenced sample consisted of PBMCs or a T cell subset sorted from them (not recorded which). The receptor source for this set is a young man who had mild COVID-19 (a few samples of this study predate the infection). Cell type and time point are not known.

The sample holds a few counts of this clonotype. The chain carries TRBV28 and TRBJ2-2, with 7 bases fitting TRBD1. This CDR3 is 14 amino acids long. Losses at the gene ends were 4 bases for V and 2 bases for J; bases not matched to a gene: 1. Germline loops: CDR1 MDHEN, CDR2 SYDVKM. CDR3 sequence reads: CASSWDSNTGELFF. The CDR3 nucleotides read TGTGCCAGCAGTTGGGACAGTAACACCGGGGAGCTGTTTTTT.

This clonotype came up once. The gene calls are TRBV15 and TRBJ2-7; TRBD1 might be the D (6 bases). Germline V lookup: CDR1 LNHNV, CDR2 YYDKDF (reference sequence). V was shortened by 0 bases and J by 0 bases, with 9 bases between the two germline ends. There are 15 residues in the CDR3. The CDR3 coding sequence is TGTGCCACCAGCAGAGATGCAGGGGACTCCTACGAGCAGTACTTC. Its protein product is CATSRDAGDSYEQYF.

On this clonotype itself: Sequence at one end of the junction differs from germline and may be a read error. The chain combines TRBV5-1 with TRBJ2-3, with 8 bases matching TRBD2. Germline CDR1 and CDR2: SGHRS and YFSETQ. This CDR3 is 14 amino acids long. Here the CDR3 reads CASSLVAGGDTQYF. DNA of the CDR3: TGTGCCAGCAGCTTAGTCGCGGGGGGTGATACGCAGTATTTT.

This clonotype was detected only a few times. The gene calls are TRBV6-5 and TRBJ2-1; 9 bases are shared with TRBD2. Germline V gene sequence: CDR1 MNHEY, CDR2 SVGAGI. The V and J ends lost 6 bases and 4 bases, in that order; junction bases with no gene match: 7. The CDR3 is made up of 15 amino acids. CDR3: CASRDSGGTYNEQFF. Here the CDR3 DNA reads TGTGCCAGCAGAGATAGCGGGGGTACTTACAATGAGCAGTTCTTC.

This clonotype turned up a few times. The rearrangement joins TRBV6-5 to TRBJ2-1; D unresolved. Germline values: CDR1 MNHEY, CDR2 SVGAGI. Between the trimmed V and J ends, which lost 2 bases and 8 bases, there was a span of 10 bases. This CDR3 has 13 amino acids. DNA for the CDR3: TGTGCCAGCAGTTACAGGGTCGTCGATGAGCAGTTCTTC. Its protein product is CASSYRVVDEQFF.

In this sample, this clonotype turned up a few times. The CDR3 sequence is CASSLDAREGGYTF. The DNA for the CDR3 is TGCGCCAGCAGCTTGGATGCCCGGGAGGGTGGCTACACCTTC. The V and J genes are TRBV5-1 and TRBJ1-2; D not certain. Trimming stripped 0 bases from V and 7 bases from J, with 13 bases between. This CDR3 region has 14 residues. Germline V gives CDR1 SGHRS, CDR2 YFSETQ.

Worth noting for this clonotype: The junction departs from germline at one end; a sequencing error may be responsible. CDR3 sequence reads: CASSLSASGGSTF. CDR3 nucleotide sequence: TGTGCCAGCAGCTTATCGGCTAGCGGGGGGTCCACCTTC. This chain uses TRBV7-3 with TRBJ2-1; 11 bases fit TRBD2. Germline V lookup: CDR1 SGHTA, CDR2 FQGTGA. This CDR3 spans 13 amino acids.

The chain links TRBV18 to TRBJ1-6; D unclear. Trimming removed 4 bases at V and 15 bases at J, with 16 bases between. Looked up from germline, CDR1 is KGHSH and CDR2 is LQKENI. The CDR3 sequence is 13 residues long. CDR3 nucleotide sequence: TGTGCCAGCTCACAAGGGCTCCCTCTTGACCTCCACTTT. Amino acids: CASSQGLPLDLHF.

This clonotype appeared a few times. The genes are TRBV4-1 and TRBJ2-5, with D maybe TRBD1 (6 bases). Trimming pared 0 bases from V and 5 bases from J, leaving 19 bases between. The CDR3 consists of 17 residues. Germline assignment: CDR1 MGHRA and CDR2 YSYEKL. In DNA form, the CDR3 reads TGCGCCAGCAGCCAAGAGGGTTTTGAGAGGGGGTGGGAGACCCAGTACTTC. It is translated as CASSQEGFERGWETQYF.

This clonotype has only a few counts. J is TRBJ2-3 and V is TRBV7-9; possibly TRBD2 for D (6 bases). The CDR3 is 11 residues long. V was cut by 7 bases and J by 4 bases, with 6 bases left in between. Germline V lookup: CDR1 SEHNR, CDR2 FQNEAQ (reference sequence). In DNA form, the CDR3 reads TGTGCCAGCACTAGCGCAGATACGCAGTATTTT. Translated, it gives CASTSADTQYF.

The chain couples TRBV5-1 to TRBJ2-1; the D is unclear. The V and J ends lost 0 bases and 10 bases respectively, with 11 bases between them. The length of the CDR3 is 13 residues. The germline V gene has CDR1 SGHRS and CDR2 YFSETQ. CDR3 residues: CASSLAGVGEQFF. The CDR3 DNA reads as TGCGCCAGCAGCTTGGCAGGCGTGGGAGAGCAGTTCTTC. The full variable domain, with the rest looked up from reference TRBV5-1 and TRBJ2-1, is KAGVTQTPRYLIKTRGQQVTLSCSPISGHRSVSWYQQTPGQGLQFLFEYFSETQRNKGNFPGRFSGRQFSNSRSEMNVSTLELGDSALYLCASSLAGVGEQFFGPGTRLTVL.

The V gene is TRBV7-9, the J gene TRBJ2-3; the match to TRBD2 covers 9 bases. CDR1 and CDR2 (germline): SEHNR, FQNEAQ (reference sequence). With V trimmed by 3 bases and J by 6 bases, 13 bases remained unmatched. The CDR3 runs 17 residues. The CDR3 region is CASSFPRGLAGTDTQYF. In DNA, the CDR3 is TGTGCCAGCAGCTTCCCGAGGGGGCTAGCGGGAACCGATACGCAGTATTTT.

This clonotype was picked up many times. The V call is TRBV3-1, the J call TRBJ2-3, with D perhaps matching TRBD1 (6 bases). The CDR3 spans 15 residues. Looked up from germline, CDR1 is LGHDT and CDR2 is YNNKEL (reference sequence). The V end lost 4 bases, the J end lost 2 bases, and 13 bases lay between the germline ends. CDR3 amino acids: CASSLRTDNTDTQYF. In DNA form, the CDR3 reads TGTGCCAGCAGCCTTCGGACAGACAACACAGATACGCAGTATTTT.

This clonotype was counted ten times or more. The chain uses TRBV20-1 and TRBJ1-1; tentative D call: TRBD1 (6 bases). The CDR3 has 14 amino acids. Germline CDR1 reads DFQATT; CDR2 reads SNEGSKA (reference sequence). V shed 4 bases and J shed 1 base, with 13 bases lying between them. In DNA, the CDR3 is TGCAGTGCTATCAGACAGGACACGAACACTGAAGCTTTCTTT. This sequence encodes CSAIRQDTNTEAFF.

This clonotype was seen a few times. The rearrangement joins TRBV12-3 or TRBV12-4 to TRBJ1-5, with TRBD1 as a possible D gene (5 bases). The CDR3 covers 12 residues. V lost 4 bases, J lost 6 bases, and 7 bases lay in between. The CDR3 here is CASSSQGQPQHF. Here the CDR3 DNA reads TGTGCCAGCAGTTCCCAGGGTCAGCCCCAGCATTTT.

There are a few counts of this clonotype. This rearrangement joins TRBV5-1 to TRBJ2-3, with TRBD2 identical over 12 bases. The CDR3 has 16 amino acids. The germline V gene has CDR1 SGHRS and CDR2 YFSETQ. Trimming at V came to 2 bases and at J to 1 base, leaving 2 bases not matched to a gene. This CDR3 is CASSFRTSGGTDTQYF. The CDR3 DNA follows: TGCGCCAGCAGCTTCAGGACTAGCGGGGGCACAGATACGCAGTATTTT. Filled out from reference TRBV5-1 and TRBJ2-3, the complete variable domain reads KAGVTQTPRYLIKTRGQQVTLSCSPISGHRSVSWYQQTPGQGLQFLFEYFSETQRNKGNFPGRFSGRQFSNSRSEMNVSTLELGDSALYLCASSFRTSGGTDTQYFGPGTRLTVL.

The chain joins TRBV29-1 to TRBJ2-7; D not certain. The V gene's germline CDR1 is SQVTM and CDR2 ANQGSEA. V dropped 4 bases and J dropped 1 base, with 11 bases sitting between them. There are 13 residues in the CDR3. Written as DNA, the CDR3 is TGCAGCGTTGCGGTGACTTTATCCTACGAGCAGTACTTC. Translated: CSVAVTLSYEQYF.

At least ten counts were recorded for this clonotype. This chain links TRBV12-3 or TRBV12-4 with TRBJ1-6; 9 positions match TRBD1. The CDR3 runs 13 residues. With 6 bases clipped from V and 8 bases from J, the junction kept 2 bases outside the gene matches. In DNA form, the CDR3 reads TGTGCCAGCAGGACAGGGGGTTATTCACCCCTCCACTTT. It specifies CASRTGGYSPLHF.

This clonotype was observed a handful of times. V is TRBV15 and J is TRBJ1-1; D uncertain. CDR1 LNHNV and CDR2 YYDKDF come from the germline V gene (reference sequence). This CDR3 is built from 13 residues. V lost 4 bases, J lost 0 bases, and 6 bases lay in between. The CDR3 region is CATSTVLNTEAFF. CDR3 nucleotide sequence: TGTGCCACCAGCACGGTTCTGAACACTGAAGCTTTCTTT.

This clonotype showed up many times. The chain has TRBV6-6 and TRBJ1-4; D perhaps matches TRBD1 (5 bases). The CDR3 is 15 amino acids. The germline V gene has CDR1 MNHNY and CDR2 SVGAGI (reference sequence). Trimming took off 3 bases at V and 6 bases at J, with 14 bases between the two ends. Written as DNA, the CDR3 is TGTGCCAGCAGTTATGGGGCGCAGGCTCATGAAAAACTGTTTTTT. It codes for CASSYGAQAHEKLFF.